This T cell receptor (beta chain) was sequenced during a study of cytomegalovirus exposure and HLA in healthy donors. Sequencing used immunoSEQ multiplex PCR; TCRdb keeps in-frame clones, though not all of them. In the table there are 50,000 to 80,000 clones, about 89% of which are singletons. The donors were members of the validation cohort, which comprised approximately 120 subjects and was separate from the first cohort of 730 or so subjects. This clone was found once. The length of the CDR3 is 13 residues. V lost 1 base to trimming and J lost 3 bases, with 6 bases between them. Germline values: CDR1 SSHAT, CDR2 FNYEAQ (reference sequence).

Sequences were obtained from PBMCs. The origin of this receptor is a woman between 18 and 29 years old in good health and CMV-seronegative. The chain joins TRBV7-7 to TRBJ2-5; no firm D call. The CDR3 DNA sequence: TGTGCCAGCAGCTTAGGGCTAGAAGAGACCCAGTACTTC. Protein product: CASSLGLEETQYF.